The 9 T cell receptor beta chains below come from one sample, sequenced in a study of T cell responses to AZD1222 COVID-19 vaccine. Assay: immunoSEQ multiplex PCR; the TCRdb copy retains only in-frame clones and omits some. The sample includes approximately 150,000 clones, about 93% of them seen just once. The sample was peripheral blood, taken 28 days after the second AZD1222 dose. Source of these receptors: an adult who received the AZD1222 COVID-19 vaccine.

This chain joins TRBV4-1 and TRBJ1-4; no firm D call. CDR1 is MGHRA and CDR2 is YSYEKL in the germline V gene. CDR3 length equals 14 residues. V lost 4 bases and J lost 7, with 13 bases in between. The CDR3 here is CASSPLNRPEKLFF. The DNA of the CDR3 is TGCGCCAGCAGCCCGCTTAACCGGCCTGAAAAACTGTTTTTT.

The chain recombines TRBV5-1 with TRBJ2-1, with a possible D match to TRBD2 (6 bases). Between the trimmed V and J ends, which lost 4 bases and 0 bases, there was a span of 20 bases. Germline V gives CDR1 SGHRS, CDR2 YFSETQ. The CDR3 loop spans 18 amino acids. The CDR3 loop reads CASSPGQWRAGSYNEQFF. The DNA of the CDR3 is TGCGCCAGCAGCCCCGGCCAATGGAGGGCGGGCTCCTACAATGAGCAGTTCTTC.

This chain uses TRBV28 with TRBJ1-4; no definite D call. Germline assignment: CDR1 MDHEN and CDR2 SYDVKM. This CDR3 spans 11 amino acids. Between the trimmed V and J ends, which lost 6 bases and 6 bases, there was a span of 5 bases. CDR3 sequence: CASSRYEKLFF. The DNA of the CDR3 is TGTGCCAGCAGCCGATATGAAAAACTGTTTTTT.

The chain carries TRBV10-2 and TRBJ1-1; no reliable D call. The CDR3 covers 15 residues. The V end lost 0 bases, the J end lost 11 bases, and 19 bases lay between the germline ends. From germline, CDR1 is WSHSY and CDR2 SAAADI. The CDR3 nucleotides read TGCGCCAGCAGTGAGTCTTTGCCTTGGGAGAGTGCGGCTTTCTTT. This sequence encodes CASSESLPWESAAFF.

This clone has a single count. The chain carries TRBV5-1 and TRBJ2-7; 13 bases agree with TRBD2. Germline V gene data show CDR1 as SGHRS and CDR2 as YFSETQ. The CDR3 is made up of 16 amino acids. The junction had 5 bases not matched to a gene; V was cut back by 3 bases and J by 2 bases. The CDR3 loop is CASSSAGLAGTYEQYF. In DNA form, the CDR3 reads TGCGCCAGCAGCTCAGCGGGACTAGCGGGAACCTACGAGCAGTACTTC.

The chain joins TRBV5-4 to TRBJ2-1; TRBD2 aligns across 10 bases. Germline V gene lookup returns CDR1 SGHNT and CDR2 YYREEE (reference sequence). V lost 0 bases and J lost 0; bases outside the gene matches: 3. The CDR3 runs 17 residues. In DNA form, the CDR3 reads TGTGCCAGCAGCTTGGCAGCGGGAGGGAGCTCCTACAATGAGCAGTTCTTC. The encoded protein is CASSLAAGGSSYNEQFF.

The chain uses TRBV3-1 (or the pseudogene TRBV3-2) and TRBJ1-5; the D is unclear. The germline gives CDR1 LGHDT, CDR2 YNNKEL (reference sequence). Trimming took off 0 bases at V and 0 bases at J, with 21 bases between the two ends. This CDR3 comprises 20 residues. The CDR3 is CASSQETMAEPFNSNQPQHF. CDR3 in DNA: TGTGCCAGCAGCCAAGAAACGATGGCAGAACCCTTCAATAGCAATCAGCCCCAGCATTTT.

J is TRBJ1-2 and V is TRBV19; no firm D call. This CDR3 spans 13 amino acids. Germline V gene data show CDR1 as LNHDA and CDR2 as SQIVND (reference sequence). Trimming stripped 3 bases from V and 7 bases from J, with 12 bases between. CDR3: CASSMGLGFGYTF. CDR3 in DNA: TGTGCCAGTAGTATGGGGTTAGGGTTTGGCTACACCTTC.

This chain joins TRBV3-1 (or the pseudogene TRBV3-2) and TRBJ1-2; maybe TRBD1 (6 bases). V shed 10 bases and J shed 6 bases, with 15 bases lying between them. Germline CDR1 and CDR2: LGHDT and YNNKEL (reference sequence). CDR3 size: 12 residues. This CDR3 reads CATGGRENGYTF. CDR3 in DNA: TGTGCCACCGGGGGCCGGGAGAATGGCTACACCTTC.